This TCR beta chain was identified during a study of technical replicates of blood from a few donors. Clones were sequenced by immunoSEQ multiplex PCR, and TCRdb holds only the in-frame ones, with some missing. The sample holds about 80,000 clones, 80% to 95% seen once. Looked up from germline, CDR1 is SGHTA and CDR2 is FQGNSA. V was clipped by 11 bases and J by 4 bases; unmatched bases: 7. The CDR3 is made up of 13 amino acids. The rearrangement joins TRBV7-2 to TRBJ1-4; TRBD1 matches 7 bases. This TCR was recovered from a human donor in good health. Sequences were obtained from T cells isolated from PBMCs. CDR3 DNA sequence: TGTGCCGGATCGGGACAGAATAATGAAAAACTGTTTTTT. Its translation: CAGSGQNNEKLFF.